The source of this T cell receptor beta chain is a study of shared clonotypes between healthy human individuals (TCRdb year 2020). A note on the overall study: Three men and two women, aged 18 to 49 years, made up the cohort. For each donor, three plates each were used for CD4 naive and CD4 memory, two plates were used for CD8 naive, and one plate was used for CD8 memory. Different laboratories and diverse techniques were used to prepare libraries and sequence TCR repertoires, to increase sequencing depth and limit assay-specific biases. Blood TCR repertoires of about 5 healthy adults were deeply sequenced to estimate repertoire size and the extent of clonotype sharing between individuals. Per donor, leukapheresis produced somewhere between about 0.8 and 9.5 billion PBMCs.

The donors were healthy, HIV-negative adults with no recently reported acute infections or vaccinations. Every donor was a Caucasian adult living in Nashville, Tennessee, USA. Magnetic negative selection was used to enrich CD4+ T cells, after which naive cells were positively selected on CD45RA and the negative fraction became the memory subset. Blood was collected by leukapheresis, and PBMCs were isolated by Ficoll-Histopaque density gradient centrifugation and then cryopreserved in liquid nitrogen vapor phase. Analytical flow cytometry was used to check the purity and quantity of each magnetically sorted T cell population. From each sorted fraction, genomic DNA was isolated and quantified by UV absorbance on a Nanodrop 2000c. Points on this clone: No cognate antigen has been identified for it. No base qualities exist here, and no much larger clone lies one base off it.

Using the deep immunoSEQ assay, multiplex PCR amplified TCR CDR3 regions from genomic DNA. Extracted genomic DNA from each cell subset was spread evenly across all wells of several immunoSEQ 96-well plates, with each plate serving as a replicate. For sorted subsets, approximately 210 ng genomic DNA, equal to 30,000 or so T cell genomes, was loaded into each replicate PCR. Purified libraries were measured with a Qubit 3.0 fluorometer, size-checked on a Bioanalyzer 2100, and measured again with the KAPA Library Quantification kit. Each immunoSEQ 96-well plate was sequenced on its own single-read 150-cycle Illumina NextSeq 550 flow cell. Per the authors' processing: The immunoSEQ output contained only junctional sequences without quality scores, so filtering could not match that applied to full-length reads. Sequences were annotated with PyIR, a Python wrapper for IgBLAST v1.9, and V/J genes and CDR3 were assigned using IMGT germline references. Reads with weak V/J assignments (E-value above 1e-6), missing CDR3, stop codons, out-of-frame junctions, or ambiguous translated residues were removed. V3J clonotypes were defined as sequences sharing an identical inferred V gene, J gene, and CDR3 amino acid sequence. To compute the percentage overlap between repertoires, the number of shared unique clonotypes was divided by the size of the smaller repertoire. Three approaches were used to assess repertoire richness: RTK rarefaction, the Chao1 estimator, and Recon v2.1 estimates of unobserved clonotypes. For all TCRbeta clonotypes obtained by the gDNA method from a handful of donors, generation probabilities were computed with OLGA. Sourced from immuneACCESS, this table was stored by TCRdb with only in-frame sequences that have V and J called. A share of the clones is absent; for the studies checked, an unresolved V gene accounts for under half, and the remainder has no known explanation. That table furnishes V, J and clone size, whereas the DNA furnished D and trimming. The sample contains approximately 2.3 million clones, over 85% of them found a single time. In total, the top ten clones hold 0.39% of the sample.

What the authors observed across the whole study: Even with the large sequencing depth, rarefaction of the sorted-subset datasets indicated that sequencing was incomplete. Compared with non-shared clonotypes, clonotypes shared by all four sorted-subset donors had higher generation probabilities. Pairwise subsampling led to the expectation that sequencing depth would affect the degree of clonotype sharing among donors. Naive subsets generally had larger estimated clonotype richness than memory subsets did. Sampling was restricted to blood, and TCR repertoires in tissue are likely to differ from TCR repertoires in blood. Because the study included a small number of donors, the genetic and exposure-history diversity represented was limited. When a few donors were compared, the shared fraction of clonotypes was around 5% for naive CD4, roughly 3.4% for naive CD8, roughly 2.3% for memory CD4, and around 0.4% for memory CD8.

The CDR3 has 13 amino acids, counting the end cysteine and phenylalanine. The retained sequence is limited to the CDR3, 39 bases, with the frame set at the first base. Based on the germline V gene (reference sequence), the CDR1 and CDR2 sequences are SGHAT and FQDESV. The V end loses 1 base and the J end loses 7 bases, and a stretch of 11 bases separates them. Rearrangement joined TRBV11-1 to TRBJ2-7, and perhaps TRBD2 as D gene, on 7 matching bases. The sequence came from a man in his late teens or twenties in good health. Some clones in this sample may be carry-over from other donors' samples. Source material: naive CD4+ T cells from PBMCs. Sample cell subset or site, as interpreted from the label and publication: CD45RA+ positively selected. The CDR3 region has the sequence CASSLEGGLEQYF. The sequence in DNA is TGTGCCAGCAGCTTAGAAGGGGGACTAGAGCAGTACTTC.